This T cell receptor beta chain is drawn from a study of blood T cell repertoires in COVID-19. The method was immunoSEQ multiplex PCR; TCRdb's version includes in-frame clones alone and lacks a portion of them. The sample lists about 260,000 clones, about 82% seen once, with about 2.1% in the top ten. The CDR3 is 14 residues long. The germline V gene has CDR1 KGHSH and CDR2 LQKENI. V was trimmed by 2 bases and J by 7 bases, leaving 13 bases between them. Recovered participants had two consecutive negative NP/OP PCR tests, healthcare professional clearance, or symptom resolution. This clone was seen a single time.

The chain recombines TRBV18 with TRBJ2-3; the D is unclear. The sample was PBMCs or T cells enriched from blood (not recorded which). This TCR derives from a woman aged 45 to 65 who had recovered from COVID-19. The CDR3: CASSPNSKMNTQYF. DNA of the CDR3: TGTGCCAGCTCACCAAACAGCAAGATGAATACGCAGTATTTT.